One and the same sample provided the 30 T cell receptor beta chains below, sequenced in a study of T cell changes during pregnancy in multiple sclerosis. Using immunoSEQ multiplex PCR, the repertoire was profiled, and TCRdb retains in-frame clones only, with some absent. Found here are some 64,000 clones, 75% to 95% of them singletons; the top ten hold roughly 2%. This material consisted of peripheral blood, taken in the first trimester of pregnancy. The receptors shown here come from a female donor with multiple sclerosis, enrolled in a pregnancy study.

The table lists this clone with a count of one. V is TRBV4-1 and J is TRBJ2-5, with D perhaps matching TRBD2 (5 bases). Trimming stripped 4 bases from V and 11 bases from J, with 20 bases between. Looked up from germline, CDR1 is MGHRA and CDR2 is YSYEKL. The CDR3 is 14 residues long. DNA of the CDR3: TGCGCCAGCAGCCTCGAGGGCGGAGCCGAGGTTCAGTACTTC. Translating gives CASSLEGGAEVQYF.

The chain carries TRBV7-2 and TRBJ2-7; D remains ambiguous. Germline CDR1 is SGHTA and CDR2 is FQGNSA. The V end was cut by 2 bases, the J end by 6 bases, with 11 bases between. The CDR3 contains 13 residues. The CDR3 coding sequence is TGTGCCAGCAGCTTAAACCTAGACGGCGAGCAGTACTTC. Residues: CASSLNLDGEQYF.

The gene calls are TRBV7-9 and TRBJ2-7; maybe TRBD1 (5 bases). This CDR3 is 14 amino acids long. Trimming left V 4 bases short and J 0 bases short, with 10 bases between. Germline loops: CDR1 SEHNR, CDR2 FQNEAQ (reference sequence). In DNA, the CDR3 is TGTGCCAGCAGCTCGGACATAAGCTCCTACGAGCAGTACTTC. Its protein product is CASSSDISSYEQYF.

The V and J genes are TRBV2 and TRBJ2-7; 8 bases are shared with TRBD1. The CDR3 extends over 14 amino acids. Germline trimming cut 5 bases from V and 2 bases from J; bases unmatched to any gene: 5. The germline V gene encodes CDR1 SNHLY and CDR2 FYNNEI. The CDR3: CASSPGTGAYEQYF. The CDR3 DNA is TGTGCCAGCAGTCCTGGGACAGGAGCCTACGAGCAGTACTTC.

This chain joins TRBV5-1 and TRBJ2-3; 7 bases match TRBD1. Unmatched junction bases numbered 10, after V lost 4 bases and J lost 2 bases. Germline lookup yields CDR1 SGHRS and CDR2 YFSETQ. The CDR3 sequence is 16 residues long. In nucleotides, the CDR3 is TGCGCCAGCAGCCAGCCAGGGACAGAGTCCACAGATACGCAGTATTTT. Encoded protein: CASSQPGTESTDTQYF.

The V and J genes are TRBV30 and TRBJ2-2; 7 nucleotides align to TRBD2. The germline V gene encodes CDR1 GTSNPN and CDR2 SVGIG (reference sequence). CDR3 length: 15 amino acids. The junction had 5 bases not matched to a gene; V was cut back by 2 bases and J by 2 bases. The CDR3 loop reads CAWSRGGTNTGELFF. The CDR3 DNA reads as TGTGCCTGGAGTCGGGGAGGGACTAACACCGGGGAGCTGTTTTTT.

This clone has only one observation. CDR3 nucleotide sequence: TGTGCCAGCAGCCCCAGATGGCCAGGACTTACCTACAATGAGCAGTTCTTC. Protein product: CASSPRWPGLTYNEQFF. V usage is TRBV11-2 and J usage is TRBJ2-1; TRBD2 might be the D (5 bases). CDR3 size: 17 residues. Trimming shortened V by 5 bases and J by 2 bases, and 19 bases separated the two germline ends. Germline-derived CDR1 and CDR2 are SGHAT and FQNNGV.

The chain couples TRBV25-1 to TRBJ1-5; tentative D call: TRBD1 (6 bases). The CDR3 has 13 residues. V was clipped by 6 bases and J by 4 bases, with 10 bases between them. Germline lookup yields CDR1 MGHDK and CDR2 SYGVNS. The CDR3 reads CASRGTTNQPQHF. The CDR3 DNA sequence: TGTGCCAGCAGGGGGACAACTAATCAGCCCCAGCATTTT.

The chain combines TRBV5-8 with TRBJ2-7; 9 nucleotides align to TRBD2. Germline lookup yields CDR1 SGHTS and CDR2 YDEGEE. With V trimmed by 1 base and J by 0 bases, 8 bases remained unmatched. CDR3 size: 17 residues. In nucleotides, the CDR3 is TGTGCCAGCAGCTTGTGGATCGCTAGCGGGATCTCCTACGAGCAGTACTTC. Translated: CASSLWIASGISYEQYF.

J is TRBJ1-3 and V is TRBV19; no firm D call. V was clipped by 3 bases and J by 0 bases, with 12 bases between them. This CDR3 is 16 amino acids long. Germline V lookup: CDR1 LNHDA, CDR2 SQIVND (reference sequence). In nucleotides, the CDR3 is TGTGCCAGTAGTATCGCCAGACTGAGCTCTGGAAACACCATATATTTT. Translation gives CASSIARLSSGNTIYF.

The DNA of the CDR3 is TGTGCCTGGAGTGAGGACAGAAGCACAGATACGCAGTATTTT. Protein sequence: CAWSEDRSTDTQYF. The chain combines TRBV30 with TRBJ2-3; possibly TRBD1 for D (6 bases). CDR3 length: 14 residues. Germline V CDR1 and CDR2: GTSNPN, SVGIG (reference sequence). V shed 1 base and J shed 0 bases, with 8 bases lying between them.

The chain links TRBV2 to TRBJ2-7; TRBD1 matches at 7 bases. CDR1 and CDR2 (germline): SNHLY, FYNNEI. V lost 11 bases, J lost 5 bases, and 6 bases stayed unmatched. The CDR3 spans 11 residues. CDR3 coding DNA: TGTGCCTCAAGACAGGGCCACGAGCAGTACTTC. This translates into CASRQGHEQYF.

The CDR3 sequence is CASSYGGSYEQYF. CDR3 DNA: TGTGCCAGCAGTTATGGCGGCTCCTACGAGCAGTACTTC. This chain joins TRBV6-5 and TRBJ2-7; D ambiguous. V was shortened by 3 bases and J by 0 bases, with 6 bases between the two germline ends. CDR1 and CDR2 (germline): MNHEY, SVGAGI. CDR3 length: 13 amino acids.

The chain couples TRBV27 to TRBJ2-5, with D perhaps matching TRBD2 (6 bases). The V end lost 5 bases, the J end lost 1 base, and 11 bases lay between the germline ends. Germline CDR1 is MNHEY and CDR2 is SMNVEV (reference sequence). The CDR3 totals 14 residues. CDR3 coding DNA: TGTGCCAGCAGTCCTCCGGGACTCCAAGAGACCCAGTACTTC. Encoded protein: CASSPPGLQETQYF.

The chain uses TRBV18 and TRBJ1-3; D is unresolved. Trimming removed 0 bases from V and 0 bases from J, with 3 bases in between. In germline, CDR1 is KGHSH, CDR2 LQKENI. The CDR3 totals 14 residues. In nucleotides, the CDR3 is TGTGCCAGCTCACCACCCGGCTCTGGAAACACCATATATTTT. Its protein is CASSPPGSGNTIYF. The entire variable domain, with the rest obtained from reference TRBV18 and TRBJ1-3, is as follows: NAGVMQNPRHLVRRRGQEARLRCSPMKGHSHVYWYRQLPEEGLKFMVYLQKENIIDESGMPKERFSAEFPKEGPSILRIQQVVRGDSAAYFCASSPPGSGNTIYFGEGSWLTVV.

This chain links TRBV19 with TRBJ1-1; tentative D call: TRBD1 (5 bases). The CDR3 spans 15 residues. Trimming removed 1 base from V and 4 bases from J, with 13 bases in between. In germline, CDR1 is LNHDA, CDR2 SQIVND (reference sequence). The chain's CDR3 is CASSIGGGRSTEAFF. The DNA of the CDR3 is TGTGCCAGTAGTATAGGGGGGGGAAGGAGCACTGAAGCTTTCTTT. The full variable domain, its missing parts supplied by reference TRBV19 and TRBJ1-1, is DGGITQSPKYLFRKEGQNVTLSCEQNLNHDAMYWYRQDPGQGLRLIYYSQIVNDFQKGDIAEGYSVSREKKESFPLTVTSAQKNPTAFYLCASSIGGGRSTEAFFGQGTRLTVV.

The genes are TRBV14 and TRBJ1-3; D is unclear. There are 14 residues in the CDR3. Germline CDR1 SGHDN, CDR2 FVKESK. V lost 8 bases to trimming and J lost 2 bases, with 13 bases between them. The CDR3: CASGYLGAGNTIYF. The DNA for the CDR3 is TGTGCCAGCGGTTACCTGGGAGCTGGAAACACCATATATTTT.

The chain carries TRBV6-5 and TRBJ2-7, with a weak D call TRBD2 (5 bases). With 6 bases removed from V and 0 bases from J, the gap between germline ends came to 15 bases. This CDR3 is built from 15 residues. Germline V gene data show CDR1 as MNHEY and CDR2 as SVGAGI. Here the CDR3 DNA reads TGTGCCAGCAGACCTACTAGGAGGAGCTCCTACGAGCAGTACTTC. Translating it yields CASRPTRRSSYEQYF.

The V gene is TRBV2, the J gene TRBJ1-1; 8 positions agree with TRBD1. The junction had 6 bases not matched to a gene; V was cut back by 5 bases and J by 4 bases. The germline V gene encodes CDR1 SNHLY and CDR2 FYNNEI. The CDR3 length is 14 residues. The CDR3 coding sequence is TGTGCCAGCAGTCTCGGACAGGGAGCCACTGAAGCTTTCTTT. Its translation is CASSLGQGATEAFF.

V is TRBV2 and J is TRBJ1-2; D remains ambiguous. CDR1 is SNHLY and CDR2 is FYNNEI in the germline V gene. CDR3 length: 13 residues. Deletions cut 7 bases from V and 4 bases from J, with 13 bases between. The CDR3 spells CASNLDSAYGYTF. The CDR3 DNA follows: TGTGCCAGCAATCTCGACTCAGCCTATGGCTACACCTTC. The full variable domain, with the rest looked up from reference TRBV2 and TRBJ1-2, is EPEVTQTPSHQVTQMGQEVILRCVPISNHLYFYWYRQILGQKVEFLVSFYNNEISEKSEIFDDQFSVERPDGSNFTLKIRSTKLEDSAMYFCASNLDSAYGYTFGSGTRLTVV.

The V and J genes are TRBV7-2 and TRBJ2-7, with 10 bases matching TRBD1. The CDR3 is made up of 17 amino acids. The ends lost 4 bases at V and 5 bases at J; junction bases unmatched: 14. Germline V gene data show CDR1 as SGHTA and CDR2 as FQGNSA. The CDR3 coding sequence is TGTGCCAGCAGCTCACACTCGACCGGGACAGGGGTGAACGAGCAGTACTTC. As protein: CASSSHSTGTGVNEQYF.

The CDR3 DNA is TGTGCCAGCAGCTTAGAGCTAGCGGGAGCTTACGAGCAGTACTTC. Its translation is CASSLELAGAYEQYF. The genes are TRBV7-2 and TRBJ2-7, with TRBD2 matching over 10 bases. V shed 1 base and J 4 bases; nucleotides not matched to a gene: 4. In germline, CDR1 is SGHTA, CDR2 FQGNSA. The CDR3 sequence is 15 residues long.

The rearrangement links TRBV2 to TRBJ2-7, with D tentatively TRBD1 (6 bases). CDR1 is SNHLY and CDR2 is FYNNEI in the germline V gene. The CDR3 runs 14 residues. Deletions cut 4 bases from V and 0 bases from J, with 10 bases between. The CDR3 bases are TGTGCCAGCAGTGGGACAGTGAGCTCCTACGAGCAGTACTTC. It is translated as CASSGTVSSYEQYF.

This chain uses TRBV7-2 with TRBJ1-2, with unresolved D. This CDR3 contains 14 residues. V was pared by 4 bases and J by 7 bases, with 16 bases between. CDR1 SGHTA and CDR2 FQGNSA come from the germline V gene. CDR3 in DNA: TGTGCCAGCAGCTCATCCGGACTGACTAGTGGCTACACCTTC. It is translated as CASSSSGLTSGYTF. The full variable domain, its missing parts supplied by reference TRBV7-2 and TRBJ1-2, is GAGVSQSPSNKVTEKGKDVELRCDPISGHTALYWYRQSLGQGLEFLIYFQGNSAPDKSGLPSDRFSAERTGGSVSTLTIQRTQQEDSAVYLCASSSSGLTSGYTFGSGTRLTVV.

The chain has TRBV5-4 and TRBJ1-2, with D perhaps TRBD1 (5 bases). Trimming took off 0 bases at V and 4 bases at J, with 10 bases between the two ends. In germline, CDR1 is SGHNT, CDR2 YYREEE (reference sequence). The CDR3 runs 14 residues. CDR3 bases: TGTGCCAGCAGCTTGGGGGGGGAAACCTATGGCTACACCTTC. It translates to CASSLGGETYGYTF. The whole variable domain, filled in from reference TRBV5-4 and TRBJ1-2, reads ETGVTQSPTHLIKTRGQQVTLRCSSQSGHNTVSWYQQALGQGPQFIFQYYREEENGRGNFPPRFSGLQFPNYSSELNVNALELDDSALYLCASSLGGETYGYTFGSGTRLTVV.

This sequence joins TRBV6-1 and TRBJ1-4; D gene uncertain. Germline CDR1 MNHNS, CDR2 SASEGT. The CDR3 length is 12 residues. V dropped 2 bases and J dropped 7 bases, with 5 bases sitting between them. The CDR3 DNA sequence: TGTGCCAGCAGTGAAACTGGTGAAAAACTGTTTTTT. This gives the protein CASSETGEKLFF.

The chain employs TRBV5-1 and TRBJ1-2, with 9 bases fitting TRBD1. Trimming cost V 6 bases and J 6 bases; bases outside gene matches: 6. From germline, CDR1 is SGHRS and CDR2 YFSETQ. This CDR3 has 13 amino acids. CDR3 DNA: TGCGCCAGCACCCAAGGGACAGGGCATGGCTACACCTTC. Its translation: CASTQGTGHGYTF.

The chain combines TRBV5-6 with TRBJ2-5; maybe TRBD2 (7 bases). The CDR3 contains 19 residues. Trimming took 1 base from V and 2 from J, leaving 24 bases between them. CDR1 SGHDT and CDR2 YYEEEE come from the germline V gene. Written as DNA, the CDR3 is TGTGCCAGCAGCTTGAATCCAGCGGCAGGGAAGGGGGGGCAAGAGACCCAGTACTTC. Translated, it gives CASSLNPAAGKGGQETQYF.

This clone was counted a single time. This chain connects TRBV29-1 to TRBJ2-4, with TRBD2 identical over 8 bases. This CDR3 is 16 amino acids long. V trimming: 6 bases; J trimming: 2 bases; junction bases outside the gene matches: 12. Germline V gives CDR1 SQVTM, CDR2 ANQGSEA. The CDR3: CSVGGSGGGSKNIQYF. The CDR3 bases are TGCAGCGTCGGTGGGAGCGGGGGAGGGTCCAAAAACATTCAGTACTTC.

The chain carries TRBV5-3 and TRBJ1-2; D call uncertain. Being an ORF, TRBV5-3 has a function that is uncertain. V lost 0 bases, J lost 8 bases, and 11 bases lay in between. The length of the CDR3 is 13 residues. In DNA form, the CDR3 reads TGTGCCAGAAGCTTGGCCCTCGAGGCGGGCTACACCTTC. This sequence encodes CARSLALEAGYTF.